The 19 T cell receptor beta chains listed next were all sequenced from one sample in a study of OX40 agonist ivuxolimab in advanced cancers. The repertoire was sequenced with immunoSEQ multiplex PCR; TCRdb's copy has only in-frame clones and lacks some. The data contain approximately 49,000 clones, less than 90% of them singletons. The material was CD4+ or CD8+ T cells sorted from blood, obtained in a trial of the OX40 agonist ivuxolimab. These receptor sequences come from an adult with an advanced solid tumor such as melanoma, head and neck, liver or kidney cancer.

The CDR3 protein is CASSQYQELPGELFF. DNA of the CDR3: TGCGCCAGCAGCCAATATCAGGAGTTACCCGGGGAGCTGTTTTTT. This chain connects TRBV4-1 to TRBJ2-2; no clear D. Trimming removed 2 bases at V and 6 bases at J, with 13 bases between. Germline CDR1 is MGHRA and CDR2 is YSYEKL. CDR3 length: 15 amino acids.

The J gene is TRBJ2-3, the V gene TRBV5-1; 7 bases match TRBD1. Germline CDR1 reads SGHRS; CDR2 reads YFSETQ. After removal of 4 bases from V and 5 bases from J, the junction contained 10 bases not matched to a gene. This CDR3 has 15 residues. The CDR3 sequence: CASSPYDRAGDTQYF. In DNA, the CDR3 is TGCGCCAGCAGCCCGTACGACAGGGCTGGAGATACGCAGTATTTT.

This sequence joins TRBV7-8 and TRBJ2-3; 9 bases match TRBD1. The V gene end was trimmed by 8 bases and the J gene end by 5 bases; junction bases not matched to a gene: 8. Germline assignment: CDR1 SGHVS and CDR2 FQNEAQ. CDR3 length equals 14 residues. CDR3 sequence reads: CASGKQGAEDTQYF. The CDR3 region has the DNA TGTGCCAGCGGCAAACAGGGGGCGGAAGATACGCAGTATTTT. Combining the CDR3 with reference TRBV7-8 and TRBJ2-3 gives the whole variable domain GAGVSQSPRYKVAKRGQDVALRCDPISGHVSLFWYQQALGQGPEFLTYFQNEAQLDKSGLPSDRFFAERPEGSVSTLKIQRTQQEDSAVYLCASGKQGAEDTQYFGPGTRLTVL.

The chain couples TRBV27 to TRBJ2-2, with D hard to call. Deletions cut 0 bases from V and 7 bases from J, with 12 bases between. Germline CDR1 MNHEY, CDR2 SMNVEV (reference sequence). This CDR3 region has 15 residues. This CDR3 is CASSLSGLGSGELFF. The CDR3 DNA reads as TGTGCCAGCAGTTTATCGGGGTTGGGAAGCGGGGAGCTGTTTTTT.

This chain joins TRBV19 and TRBJ1-1, with 7 bases matching TRBD1. CDR1 and CDR2 (germline): LNHDA, SQIVND (reference sequence). This CDR3 has 16 amino acids. The V gene end was trimmed by 2 bases and the J gene end by 0 bases; junction bases not matched to a gene: 6. The CDR3 DNA follows: TGTGCCAGTAGTATACTCCCGACAGGGCTGAACACTGAAGCTTTCTTT. This gives the protein CASSILPTGLNTEAFF.

V and J are TRBV7-9 and TRBJ2-1; D perhaps matches TRBD1 (6 bases). The V and J ends lost 5 bases and 5 bases respectively, with 10 bases between them. Germline CDR1 is SEHNR and CDR2 is FQNEAQ (reference sequence). The CDR3 contains 13 residues. The CDR3 bases are TGTGCCAGCAGCCCAGGGGCGAACAATGAGCAGTTCTTC. Its translation is CASSPGANNEQFF. The full variable domain, with the rest looked up from reference TRBV7-9 and TRBJ2-1, is DTGVSQNPRHKITKRGQNVTFRCDPISEHNRLYWYRQTLGQGPEFLTYFQNEAQLEKSRLLSDRFSAERPKGSFSTLEIQRTEQGDSAMYLCASSPGANNEQFFGPGTRLTVL.

This clone was observed a few times. The chain joins TRBV4-2 to TRBJ2-3; 9 bases match TRBD2. There are 15 residues in the CDR3. The junction had 3 bases not matched to a gene; V was cut back by 3 bases and J by 2 bases. Germline CDR1 reads LGHNA; CDR2 reads YNFKEQ. The DNA for the CDR3 is TGTGCCAGCAGCCAGACTAGCGGAAACACAGATACGCAGTATTTT. Protein product: CASSQTSGNTDTQYF.

This rearrangement joins TRBV12-2 to TRBJ1-5; the DNA was not compared with TRBD1, the D call given in the table. TRBV12-2 is an annotated pseudogene. The CDR3 spans 18 residues. CDR3 bases: TGTGCAAGTCGCCCACGACAAGGGGCGACTCCTATCAATCAGCCCCAGCATTTT. Translating gives CASRPRQGATPINQPQHF.

The V gene is TRBV10-1, the J gene TRBJ2-1; tentative D call: TRBD1 (6 bases). V gave up 11 bases and J gave up 7 bases, with 12 bases separating them. CDR3 size: 11 residues. Germline-derived CDR1 and CDR2 are WNHNN and SYGVQD (reference sequence). Here the CDR3 reads CASGAANEQFF. The DNA of the CDR3 is TGCGCCTCAGGGGCAGCTAATGAGCAGTTCTTC.

This clone was detected only once. This sequence joins TRBV6-1 and TRBJ2-5, with D possibly called TRBD1 or TRBD2 (6 bases each). This CDR3 spans 15 amino acids. V gave up 2 bases and J gave up 5 bases, with 15 bases separating them. The V gene's germline CDR1 is MNHNS and CDR2 SASEGT. The CDR3 DNA reads TGTGCCAGCAGTGAAAAGACCGGGGGCGGGGAGACCCAGTACTTC. It specifies CASSEKTGGGETQYF.

Within the sample, this clone is medium-sized. V usage is TRBV5-4 and J usage is TRBJ1-2; D gene unclear. In germline, CDR1 is SGHNT, CDR2 YYREEE (reference sequence). The CDR3 extends over 15 amino acids. V lost 3 bases and J 0 bases, leaving 12 bases between the germline ends. The CDR3 coding sequence is TGTGCCAGCAGCTCGCCCTCCTCGGCTAACTATGGCTACACCTTC. Protein: CASSSPSSANYGYTF.

This chain joins TRBV7-6 and TRBJ1-1, with unresolved D. The germline V gene encodes CDR1 SGHVS and CDR2 FNYEAQ. Trimming took 5 bases from V and 2 from J, leaving 9 bases between them. The CDR3 loop spans 13 amino acids. CDR3 residues: CASSPSHNTEAFF. CDR3 DNA: TGTGCCAGCAGCCCCTCCCACAACACTGAAGCTTTCTTT.

The V call is TRBV30, the J call TRBJ2-1; D is possibly TRBD1 (6 bases). This CDR3 is 17 amino acids long. Germline V gene lookup returns CDR1 GTSNPN and CDR2 SVGIG (reference sequence). Trimming removed 4 bases from V and 0 bases from J, with 19 bases in between. CDR3 coding DNA: TGTGCCTGGAAGCCAGGTTTAGGGGGTAGCTCCTACAATGAGCAGTTCTTC. Protein product: CAWKPGLGGSSYNEQFF.

In this sample, this clone turned up a few times. The chain carries TRBV2 and TRBJ1-3, with a possible D match to TRBD1 (5 bases). There are 15 residues in the CDR3. V lost 4 bases to trimming and J lost 2 bases, with 12 bases between them. Germline V CDR1 and CDR2: SNHLY, FYNNEI. In nucleotides, the CDR3 is TGTGCCAGCAGTGGAGGGGAGGAAACTGGAAACACCATATATTTT. This translates into CASSGGEETGNTIYF.

V usage is TRBV15 and J usage is TRBJ2-2; TRBD1 might be the D (5 bases). Germline CDR1 reads LNHNV; CDR2 reads YYDKDF (reference sequence). The germline V and J ends were trimmed by 0 bases and 6 bases, with 11 bases remaining between them. This CDR3 is built from 15 residues. The CDR3 nucleotides read TGTGCCACCAGCAGAGATCCTACAGGCCCCGGGGAGCTGTTTTTT. Protein sequence: CATSRDPTGPGELFF.

V is TRBV7-3 and J is TRBJ2-1; 8 nucleotides line up with TRBD2. The germline gives CDR1 SGHTA, CDR2 FQGTGA. V shed 4 bases and J 8 bases; nucleotides not matched to a gene: 7. The CDR3 has 14 residues. The CDR3 bases are TGTGCCAGCAGCTCCGGGACTAGTGGTGATGAGCAGTTCTTC. Translating gives CASSSGTSGDEQFF.

The chain employs TRBV6-4 and TRBJ2-7; weak D call: TRBD2 (7 bases). The CDR3 sequence is 17 residues long. Germline V CDR1 and CDR2: MRHNA, SNTAGT. V gave up 0 bases and J gave up 3 bases, with 18 bases separating them. The CDR3 sequence: CASSDSRWGGADYEQYF. CDR3 DNA: TGTGCCAGCAGTGACTCCCGATGGGGGGGGGCCGACTACGAGCAGTACTTC.

In its sample, this clone was seen once. V and J are TRBV11-2 and TRBJ2-7, with 7 bases lining up with TRBD1. CDR3 length: 12 amino acids. Per the germline V gene, CDR1 is SGHAT and CDR2 is FQNNGV. Germline trimming cut 5 bases from V and 4 bases from J; bases unmatched to any gene: 2. The CDR3 here is CASSPQGYEQYF. As DNA, the CDR3 is TGTGCCAGCAGCCCACAGGGGTACGAGCAGTACTTC.

This sequence joins TRBV29-1 and TRBJ2-3; 11 bases fit TRBD2. Germline CDR1 and CDR2: SQVTM and ANQGSEA. The V gene end was trimmed by 3 bases and the J gene end by 5 bases; junction bases not matched to a gene: 7. The CDR3 totals 15 residues. The chain's CDR3 is CSVDLTSGAVDTQYF. In DNA form, the CDR3 reads TGCAGCGTTGATCTGACTAGCGGGGCTGTAGATACGCAGTATTTT.